Listed here are 18 T cell receptor beta chains from one sample, sequenced in a study of shared clonotypes between healthy human individuals. Sequencing was performed with immunoSEQ multiplex PCR; in TCRdb, only in-frame clones are kept and a portion is missing. The sample consists of about 820,000 clones, more than 85% of them appearing once. It was CD45RO-negative cells, positively selected for CCR7, that made up naive CD8 cells, with terminally differentiated effector memory CD45RA+ cells excluded. Sequenced sample: naive CD8+ T cells sorted from blood. The receptors shown here come from a man aged 25-45 years in good health.

The chain combines TRBV10-2 with TRBJ2-7, with 14 bases aligning to TRBD2. Germline V gene sequence: CDR1 WSHSY, CDR2 SAAADI. With 4 bases clipped from V and 2 bases from J, the junction kept 4 bases outside the gene matches. The CDR3 is made up of 16 amino acids. The CDR3 reads CASSVTSGRDAYEQYF. In DNA form, the CDR3 reads TGCGCCAGCAGTGTGACTAGCGGGAGGGATGCCTACGAGCAGTACTTC.

The rearrangement joins TRBV28 to TRBJ2-5; 7 bases line up with TRBD2. Germline trimming cut 5 bases from V and 3 bases from J; bases unmatched to any gene: 18. Germline values: CDR1 MDHEN, CDR2 SYDVKM. The CDR3 is 18 amino acids. The CDR3 reads CASSGRRDVWGGKETQYF. DNA of the CDR3: TGTGCCAGCAGTGGCCGCCGGGACGTATGGGGGGGAAAAGAGACCCAGTACTTC.

In the case of this clone: Other nucleotide sequences in the sample specify the same CDR3. The gene calls are TRBV27 and TRBJ2-1; D perhaps matches TRBD1 (6 bases). The V gene's germline CDR1 is MNHEY and CDR2 SMNVEV (reference sequence). The length of the CDR3 is 14 residues. The V end lost 3 bases, the J end lost 3 bases, and 9 bases lay between the germline ends. The CDR3 is CASSLGTNYNEQFF. CDR3 DNA sequence: TGTGCCAGCAGTTTGGGGACAAACTACAATGAGCAGTTCTTC.

Of note for this clone: Since a much larger clone is just one base distant, this may be a read error. Additional DNA sequences in this sample encode the identical CDR3. The genes are TRBV7-8 and TRBJ2-7; D not resolved. Germline V gives CDR1 SGHVS, CDR2 FQNEAQ. CDR3 length: 11 amino acids. Between the trimmed V and J ends, which lost 5 bases and 1 base, there was a span of 3 bases. CDR3 bases: TGTGCCAGCAGCCCATCCTACGAGCAGTACTTC. Translated, it gives CASSPSYEQYF.

The CDR3 protein is CASSPLVGYNEQFF. CDR3 coding DNA: TGTGCCAGCAGCCCCCTCGTCGGATACAATGAGCAGTTCTTC. The gene calls are TRBV7-6 and TRBJ2-1, with unresolved D. CDR1 is SGHVS and CDR2 is FNYEAQ in the germline V gene. V was clipped by 5 bases and J by 4 bases, with 12 bases between them. The CDR3 loop spans 14 amino acids.

The CDR3 region is CASSYGTGDEQYF. The CDR3 bases are TGTGCCAGCAGTTACGGGACAGGGGACGAGCAGTACTTC. The gene calls are TRBV27 and TRBJ2-7, with TRBD1 matching over 10 bases. The CDR3 has 13 amino acids. V trimming: 4 bases; J trimming: 5 bases; junction bases outside the gene matches: 2. CDR1 and CDR2 (germline): MNHEY, SMNVEV (reference sequence).

This chain connects TRBV25-1 to TRBJ1-2; D is unclear. The CDR3 consists of 16 residues. V gave up 2 bases and J gave up 7 bases, with 20 bases separating them. Germline assignment: CDR1 MGHDK and CDR2 SYGVNS. The CDR3 region has the DNA TGTGCCAGCAGTGAACGGAACACGGTATATGGTTTTGGCTACACCTTC. Translation: CASSERNTVYGFGYTF.

This chain uses TRBV28 with TRBJ2-2; D is perhaps TRBD1 (5 bases). The CDR3 has 13 amino acids. Germline loops: CDR1 MDHEN, CDR2 SYDVKM. The V and J ends lost 8 bases and 7 bases respectively, with 14 bases between them. The CDR3 loop reads CASSRVPGGELFF. The CDR3 DNA is TGTGCCAGCTCCAGGGTCCCCGGCGGGGAGCTGTTTTTT.

This sequence joins TRBV29-1 and TRBJ2-5, with D maybe TRBD2 (5 bases). Trimming removed 6 bases at V and 0 bases at J, with 11 bases between. The CDR3 consists of 13 residues. The germline V gene has CDR1 SQVTM and CDR2 ANQGSEA. The CDR3 protein is CSVESGNQETQYF. The CDR3 region has the DNA TGCAGCGTGGAGTCGGGGAACCAAGAGACCCAGTACTTC. The whole variable domain, filled in from reference TRBV29-1 and TRBJ2-5, reads SAVISQKPSRDICQRGTSLTIQCQVDSQVTMMFWYRQQPGQSLTLIATANQGSEATYESGFVIDKFPISRPNLTFSTLTVSNMSPEDSSIYLCSVESGNQETQYFGPGTRLLVL.

This chain connects TRBV30 to TRBJ1-2; D remains unclear. The germline CDR1 and CDR2 sequences are GTSNPN and SVGIG (reference sequence). The CDR3 loop spans 15 amino acids. The V gene lost 4 bases and the J gene lost 5 bases, with 20 bases spanning the gap. The DNA of the CDR3 is TGTGCCTGGATAACCCAGCTAAAGGATAGATATGGCTACACCTTC. Translated: CAWITQLKDRYGYTF.

This chain joins TRBV11-2 and TRBJ2-5, with TRBD2 matching over 9 bases. The CDR3 extends over 16 amino acids. CDR1 and CDR2 (germline): SGHAT, FQNNGV. J was trimmed by 6 bases and V by 0 bases; bases with no gene match: 8. The CDR3 bases are TGTGCCAGCAGCTTAGATCTGCGGGAGGGTGAGAAGACCCAGTACTTC. This sequence encodes CASSLDLREGEKTQYF. Combining the CDR3 with reference TRBV11-2 and TRBJ2-5 gives the whole variable domain EAGVAQSPRYKIIEKRQSVAFWCNPISGHATLYWYQQILGQGPKLLIQFQNNGVVDDSQLPKDRFSAERLKGVDSTLKIQPAKLEDSAVYLCASSLDLREGEKTQYFGPGTRLLVL.

The chain is built from TRBV28 and TRBJ1-5, with D unresolved. CDR3 size: 13 residues. V lost 5 bases, J lost 12 bases, and 17 bases lay in between. Germline loops: CDR1 MDHEN, CDR2 SYDVKM. The CDR3 DNA sequence: TGTGCCAGCAGTGTCCGATTCTCGGGTGACCAGCATTTT. Translation: CASSVRFSGDQHF.

This sequence joins TRBV9 and TRBJ2-1, with 11 positions matching TRBD2. The V segment lost 4 bases and the J segment 7 bases; nucleotides outside the gene matches: 10. The length of the CDR3 is 16 residues. Germline V gives CDR1 SGDLS, CDR2 YYNGEE. The CDR3 DNA follows: TGTGCCAGCAGCCCGCGGCCACTAGCGGGAGCAAATGAGCAGTTCTTC. Its protein is CASSPRPLAGANEQFF.

This chain links TRBV14 with TRBJ2-1, with D perhaps assigned TRBD1 or TRBD2 (7 bases each). Germline CDR1 reads SGHDN; CDR2 reads FVKESK. The CDR3 covers 14 residues. The V and J ends lost 4 bases and 6 bases respectively, with 13 bases between them. In DNA, the CDR3 is TGTGCCAGCAGCCCCAGGGGGGGGTTCAATGAGCAGTTCTTC. Translation: CASSPRGGFNEQFF.

V is TRBV9 and J is TRBJ2-7; 9 nucleotides line up with TRBD2. CDR3 length equals 15 residues. The germline V gene has CDR1 SGDLS and CDR2 YYNGEE. The ends lost 4 bases at V and 6 bases at J; junction bases unmatched: 11. The chain's CDR3 is CASSPGSGRTSEQYF. The CDR3, as DNA: TGTGCCAGCAGCCCAGGGAGCGGGAGGACGAGCGAGCAGTACTTC. Together with reference TRBV9 and TRBJ2-7, the CDR3 gives the full variable domain: DSGVTQTPKHLITATGQRVTLRCSPRSGDLSVYWYQQSLDQGLQFLIQYYNGEERAKGNILERFSAQQFPDLHSELNLSSLELGDSALYFCASSPGSGRTSEQYFGPGTRLTVT.

This chain uses TRBV4-2 with TRBJ2-5; maybe TRBD2 (5 bases). The CDR3 sequence is 16 residues long. CDR1 is LGHNA and CDR2 is YNFKEQ in the germline V gene. V lost 1 base and J lost 0, with 12 bases in between. The CDR3 DNA follows: TGTGCCAGCAGCCAAGTCGGGAACCGGGACCAAGAGACCCAGTACTTC. This gives the protein CASSQVGNRDQETQYF.

V usage is TRBV6-5 and J usage is TRBJ1-4; D is ambiguous. V lost 4 bases, J lost 8 bases, and 11 bases lay in between. Germline CDR1 and CDR2: MNHEY and SVGAGI. This CDR3 region has 13 residues. The CDR3 sequence: CASSFGVYEKLFF. The DNA for the CDR3 is TGTGCCAGCAGTTTCGGTGTTTACGAAAAACTGTTTTTT.

The gene calls are TRBV29-1 and TRBJ2-7; D perhaps matches TRBD1 (6 bases). The ends were cut back, 3 bases at V and 2 bases at J, with 17 bases in the middle. The germline gives CDR1 SQVTM, CDR2 ANQGSEA. The CDR3 spans 15 residues. The CDR3 reads CSVESSAGDPYEQYF. Written as DNA, the CDR3 is TGCAGCGTTGAGAGCTCGGCAGGGGACCCCTACGAGCAGTACTTC.